These 10 T cell receptor beta chains were all obtained from the same sample, sequenced in a study of shared clonotypes between healthy human individuals (dated by TCRdb to 2020 to 2022). Libraries came from the immunoSEQ multiplex PCR assay. TCRdb retrieved this table from immuneACCESS and kept in-frame rearrangements only. Not all clones are present; in checked studies, unresolved V genes account for under half, and no reason is known for the remainder. This sample lists approximately 2,000,000 clones; 85% to 95% were detected once. Of the sample, approximately 0.41% falls within the top ten clones. Sequenced: naive CD4+ T cells from PBMCs. The sample's cell subset or site label is to be understood as: CD45RA+ positively selected. The origin of the receptors is a man in his late teens or twenties in good health. Some clones in this sample may be carry-over from other donors' samples.

This clone occurred once. This chain links TRBV5-1 with TRBJ2-1, with TRBD2 matching 9 bases. After removal of 0 bases from V and 6 bases from J, the junction contained 13 bases not matched to a gene. This CDR3 contains 18 residues. Germline V gene lookup returns CDR1 SGHRS and CDR2 YFSETQ. The CDR3 nucleotides read TGCGCCAGCAGCTTGGGGCTTAGCGGGAGAGTCGCATCCAATGAGCAGTTCTTC. Its translation is CASSLGLSGRVASNEQFF.

The rearrangement uses TRBV28 and TRBJ1-5, with a weak D call TRBD1 (6 bases). V was pared by 5 bases and J by 7 bases, with 21 bases between. The CDR3 is 16 residues long. Germline loops: CDR1 MDHEN, CDR2 SYDVKM. The DNA for the CDR3 is TGTGCCAGCAGTATGGCCCGGTGGGGAGGGGGACAGCCCCAGCATTTT. Translated: CASSMARWGGGQPQHF.

The chain joins TRBV4-1 to TRBJ1-5; D ambiguous. Trimming removed 4 bases at V and 3 bases at J, with 22 bases between. Germline V lookup: CDR1 MGHRA, CDR2 YSYEKL. The CDR3 consists of 18 residues. CDR3 DNA: TGCGCCAGCAGCCCCTCTCGGCGAGCGGGTGGATACAATCAGCCCCAGCATTTT. This translates into CASSPSRRAGGYNQPQHF.

Comments on this clone: At the DNA level, this CDR3 is encoded by other sequences in the same sample as well. The J gene is TRBJ1-5, the V gene TRBV5-1; D is unresolved. The CDR3 contains 13 residues. Germline CDR1 SGHRS, CDR2 YFSETQ. V lost 2 bases to trimming and J lost 0 bases, with 3 bases between them. CDR3 sequence (DNA): TGCGCCAGCAGCTTTTCTAGCAATCAGCCCCAGCATTTT. This translates into CASSFSSNQPQHF.

The chain combines TRBV14 with TRBJ1-2; D is ambiguous. V was cut by 0 bases and J by 4 bases, with 9 bases left in between. The CDR3 sequence is 14 residues long. Germline V CDR1 and CDR2: SGHDN, FVKESK. CDR3 sequence: CASSQDRWAYGYTF. CDR3 coding DNA: TGTGCCAGCAGCCAAGATCGGTGGGCCTATGGCTACACCTTC. The whole variable domain, remainder taken from reference TRBV14 and TRBJ1-2, is EAGVTQFPSHSVIEKGQTVTLRCDPISGHDNLYWYRRVMGKEIKFLLHFVKESKQDESGMPNNRFLAERTGGTYSTLKVQPAELEDSGVYFCASSQDRWAYGYTFGSGTRLTVV.

The CDR3 region has the DNA TGTGCCAGCAGCTTAGGGGGGACGGTCCGGGAGACCCAGTACTTC. Encoded protein: CASSLGGTVRETQYF. The gene calls are TRBV7-9 and TRBJ2-5; D possibly uses TRBD1 or TRBD2 (5 bases each). This CDR3 has 15 residues. CDR1 is SEHNR, CDR2 FQNEAQ, per germline (reference sequence). Trimming left V 1 base short and J 5 bases short, with 14 bases between. The whole variable domain, remainder taken from reference TRBV7-9 and TRBJ2-5, is DTGVSQNPRHKITKRGQNVTFRCDPISEHNRLYWYRQTLGQGPEFLTYFQNEAQLEKSRLLSDRFSAERPKGSFSTLEIQRTEQGDSAMYLCASSLGGTVRETQYFGPGTRLLVL.

The chain employs TRBV10-3 and TRBJ1-1; TRBD1 might be the D (6 bases). V gave up 7 bases and J gave up 5 bases, with 17 bases separating them. The CDR3 extends over 14 amino acids. CDR1 is ENHRY, CDR2 SYGVKD, per germline. CDR3: CAITMRGQGTEAFF. CDR3 nucleotide sequence: TGTGCCATCACTATGCGGGGGCAGGGGACTGAAGCTTTCTTT.

The CDR3 region has the DNA TGTGCCGCATCGAGGAAGTACGAGCAGTACTTC. Translating gives CAASRKYEQYF. The rearrangement links TRBV30 to TRBJ2-7; no clear D. The V end lost 8 bases, the J end lost 4 bases, and 12 bases lay between the germline ends. The germline V gene encodes CDR1 GTSNPN and CDR2 SVGIG (reference sequence). This CDR3 region has 11 residues.

This chain uses TRBV5-4 with TRBJ2-7; 10 nucleotides agree with TRBD2. Germline CDR1 SGHNT, CDR2 YYREEE (reference sequence). This CDR3 comprises 16 residues. The J segment lost 6 bases and the V segment lost 3 bases, leaving 12 bases of the junction unmatched. In nucleotides, the CDR3 is TGTGCCAGCAGCTCACCCGGCAAGCGGGAGGGGGGCGAGCAGTACTTC. Translating gives CASSSPGKREGGEQYF.

This clone was observed once. This chain links TRBV7-3 with TRBJ2-2, with a possible D match to TRBD2 (5 bases). The CDR3 contains 11 residues. The germline V gene has CDR1 SGHTA and CDR2 FQGTGA. V was shortened by 8 bases and J by 7 bases, with 8 bases between the two germline ends. The CDR3 bases are TGTGCCAGCGCGGGTAACGGGGAGCTGTTTTTT. Its translation: CASAGNGELFF.